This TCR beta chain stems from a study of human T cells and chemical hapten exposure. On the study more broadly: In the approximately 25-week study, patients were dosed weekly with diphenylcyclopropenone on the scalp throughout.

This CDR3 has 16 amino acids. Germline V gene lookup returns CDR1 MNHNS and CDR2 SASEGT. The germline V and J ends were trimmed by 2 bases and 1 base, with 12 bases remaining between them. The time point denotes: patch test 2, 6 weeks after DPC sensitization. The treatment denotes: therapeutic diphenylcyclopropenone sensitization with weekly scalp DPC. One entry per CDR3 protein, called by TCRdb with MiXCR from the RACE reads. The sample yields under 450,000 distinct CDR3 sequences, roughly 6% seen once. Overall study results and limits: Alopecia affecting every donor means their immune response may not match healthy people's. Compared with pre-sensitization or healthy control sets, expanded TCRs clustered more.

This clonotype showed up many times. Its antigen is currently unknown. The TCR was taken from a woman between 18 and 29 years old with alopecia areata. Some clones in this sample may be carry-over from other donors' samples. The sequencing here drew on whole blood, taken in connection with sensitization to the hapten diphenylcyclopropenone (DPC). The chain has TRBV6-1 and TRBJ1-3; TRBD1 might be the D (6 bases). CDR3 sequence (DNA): TGTGCCAGCAGTGAATTTGGAGGGGGATCTGGAAACACCATATATTTT. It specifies CASSEFGGGSGNTIYF.